This T cell receptor beta chain was identified in a study of Ad26.COV2.S vaccination and SARS-CoV-2 variants. Repertoires were generated with immunoSEQ multiplex PCR, while TCRdb's copy carries only in-frame clones and drops some. This sample carries about 480,000 clones, around 90% of them seen once, and the ten largest clones take roughly 12%. This CDR3 has 12 amino acids. Trimming took 5 bases from V and 7 from J, leaving 9 bases between them. Germline CDR1 reads MNHEY; CDR2 reads SMNVEV (reference sequence). Described treatment: 15 to 20 received Ad26.COV2.S at low or high dose, single or two shots; roughly 5 received placebo; per-sample allocation not given. Day 63 after the first injection of vaccine or placebo was the sampling time.

The rearrangement joins TRBV27 to TRBJ2-1; TRBD2 might be the D (6 bases). Sequencing was performed on peripheral blood, taken in a trial of Ad26.COV2.S vaccine versus placebo. This receptor was obtained from a person between 18 and 59 years old who received the Ad26.COV2.S COVID-19 vaccine or a placebo. The CDR3 is CASSLTRNEQFF. The CDR3 DNA follows: TGTGCCAGCAGTCTGACTAGAAATGAGCAGTTCTTC.